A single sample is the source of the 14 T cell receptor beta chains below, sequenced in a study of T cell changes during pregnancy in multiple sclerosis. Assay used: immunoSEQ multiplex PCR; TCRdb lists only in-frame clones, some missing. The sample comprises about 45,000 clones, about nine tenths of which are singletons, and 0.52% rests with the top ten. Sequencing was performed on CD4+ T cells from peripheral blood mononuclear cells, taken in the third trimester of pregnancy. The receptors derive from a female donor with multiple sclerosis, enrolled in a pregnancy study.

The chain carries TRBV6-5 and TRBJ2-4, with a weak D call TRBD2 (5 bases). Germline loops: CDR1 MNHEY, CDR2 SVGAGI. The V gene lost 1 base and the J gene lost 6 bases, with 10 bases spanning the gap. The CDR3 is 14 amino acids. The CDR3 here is CASSYYSGANIQYF. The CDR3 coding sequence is TGTGCCAGCAGTTACTACAGCGGTGCAAACATTCAGTACTTC.

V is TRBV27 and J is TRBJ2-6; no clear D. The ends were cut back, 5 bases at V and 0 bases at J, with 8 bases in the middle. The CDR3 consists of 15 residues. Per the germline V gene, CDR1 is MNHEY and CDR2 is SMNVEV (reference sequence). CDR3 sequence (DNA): TGTGCCAGCAGTCCCTGGAGCTCTGGGGCCAACGTCCTGACTTTC. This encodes CASSPWSSGANVLTF. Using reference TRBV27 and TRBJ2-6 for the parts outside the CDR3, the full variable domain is EAQVTQNPRYLITVTGKKLTVTCSQNMNHEYMSWYRQDPGLGLRQIYYSMNVEVTDKGDVPEGYKVSRKEKRNFPLILESPSPNQTSLYFCASSPWSSGANVLTFGAGSRLTVL.

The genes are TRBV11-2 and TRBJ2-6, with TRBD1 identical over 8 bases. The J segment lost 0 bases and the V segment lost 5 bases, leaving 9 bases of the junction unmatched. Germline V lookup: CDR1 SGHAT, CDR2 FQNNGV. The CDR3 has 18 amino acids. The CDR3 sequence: CASSTQTGAVSGANVLTF. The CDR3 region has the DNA TGTGCCAGCAGCACCCAGACAGGGGCGGTCTCTGGGGCCAACGTCCTGACTTTC.

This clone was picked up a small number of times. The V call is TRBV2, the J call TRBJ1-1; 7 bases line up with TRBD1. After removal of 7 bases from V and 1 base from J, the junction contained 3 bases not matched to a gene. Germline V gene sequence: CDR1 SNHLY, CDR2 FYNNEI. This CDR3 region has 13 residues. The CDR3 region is CASIRTGNTEAFF. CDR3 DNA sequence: TGTGCCAGCATTCGGACAGGGAACACTGAAGCTTTCTTT.

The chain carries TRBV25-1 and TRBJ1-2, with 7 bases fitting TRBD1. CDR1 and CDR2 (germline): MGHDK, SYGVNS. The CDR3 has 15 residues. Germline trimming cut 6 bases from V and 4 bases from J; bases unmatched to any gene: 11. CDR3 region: CASSDPGQRSYGYTF. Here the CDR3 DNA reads TGTGCCAGCAGCGATCCGGGACAGCGCTCCTATGGCTACACCTTC.

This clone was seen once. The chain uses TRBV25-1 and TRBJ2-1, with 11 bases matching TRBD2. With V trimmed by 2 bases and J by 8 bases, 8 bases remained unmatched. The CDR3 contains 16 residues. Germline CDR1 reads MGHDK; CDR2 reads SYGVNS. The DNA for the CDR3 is TGTGCCAGCAGTGAAAGCCTTGGACTAGCGGGTCATGAGCAGTTCTTC. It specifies CASSESLGLAGHEQFF.

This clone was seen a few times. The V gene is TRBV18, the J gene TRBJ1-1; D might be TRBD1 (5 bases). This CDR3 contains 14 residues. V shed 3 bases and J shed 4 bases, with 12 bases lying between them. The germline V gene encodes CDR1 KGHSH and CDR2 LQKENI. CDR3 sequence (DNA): TGTGCCAGCTCACCGGAAGTCAGGGTCACTGAAGCTTTCTTT. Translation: CASSPEVRVTEAFF.

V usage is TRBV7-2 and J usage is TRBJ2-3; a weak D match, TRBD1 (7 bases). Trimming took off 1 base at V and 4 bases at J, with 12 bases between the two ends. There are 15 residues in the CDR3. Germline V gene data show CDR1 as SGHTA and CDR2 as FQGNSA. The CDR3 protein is CASSLEGRGADTQYF. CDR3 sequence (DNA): TGTGCCAGCAGCTTAGAGGGCAGGGGGGCAGATACGCAGTATTTT.

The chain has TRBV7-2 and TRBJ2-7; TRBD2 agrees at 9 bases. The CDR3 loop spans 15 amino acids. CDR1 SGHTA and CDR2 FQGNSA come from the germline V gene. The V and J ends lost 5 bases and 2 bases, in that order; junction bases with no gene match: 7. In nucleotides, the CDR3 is TGTGCCAGCAGCCGGACTAGCGTCTTACCCTACGAGCAGTACTTC. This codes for CASSRTSVLPYEQYF. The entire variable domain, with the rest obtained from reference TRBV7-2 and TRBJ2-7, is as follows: GAGVSQSPSNKVTEKGKDVELRCDPISGHTALYWYRQSLGQGLEFLIYFQGNSAPDKSGLPSDRFSAERTGGSVSTLTIQRTQQEDSAVYLCASSRTSVLPYEQYFGPGTRLTVT.

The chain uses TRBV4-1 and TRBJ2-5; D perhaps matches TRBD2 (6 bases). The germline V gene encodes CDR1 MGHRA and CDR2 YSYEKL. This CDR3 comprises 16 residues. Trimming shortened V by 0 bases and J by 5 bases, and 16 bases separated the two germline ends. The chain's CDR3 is CASSQDSGRAGETQYF. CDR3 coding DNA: TGCGCCAGCAGCCAAGACTCCGGACGGGCGGGGGAGACCCAGTACTTC.

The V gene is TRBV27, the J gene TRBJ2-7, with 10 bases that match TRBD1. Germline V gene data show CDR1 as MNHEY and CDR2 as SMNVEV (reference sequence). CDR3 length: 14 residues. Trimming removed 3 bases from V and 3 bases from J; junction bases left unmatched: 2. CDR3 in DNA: TGTGCCAGCAGTTTGACAGGGGGCGGCTACGAGCAGTACTTC. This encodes CASSLTGGGYEQYF.

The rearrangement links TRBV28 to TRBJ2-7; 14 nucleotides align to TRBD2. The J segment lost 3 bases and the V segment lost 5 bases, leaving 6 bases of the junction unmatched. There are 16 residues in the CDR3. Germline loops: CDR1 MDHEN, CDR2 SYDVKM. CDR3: CASSRGTSGSYYEQYF. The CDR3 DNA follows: TGTGCCAGCAGTCGGGGGACTAGCGGGAGTTACTACGAGCAGTACTTC.

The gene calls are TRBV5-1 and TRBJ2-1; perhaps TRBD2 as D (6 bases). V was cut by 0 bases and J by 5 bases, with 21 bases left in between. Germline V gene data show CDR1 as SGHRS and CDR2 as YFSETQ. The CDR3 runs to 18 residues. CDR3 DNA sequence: TGCGCCAGCAGCTTGGAGTTTGGCGGGAACGCCTTTAACAATGAGCAGTTCTTC. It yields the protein CASSLEFGGNAFNNEQFF.

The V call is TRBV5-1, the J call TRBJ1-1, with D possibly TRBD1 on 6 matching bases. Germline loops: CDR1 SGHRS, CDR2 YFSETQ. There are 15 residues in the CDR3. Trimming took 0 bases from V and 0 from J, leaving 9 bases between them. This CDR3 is CASSLATGLNTEAFF. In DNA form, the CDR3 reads TGCGCCAGCAGCTTGGCTACAGGGCTGAACACTGAAGCTTTCTTT.